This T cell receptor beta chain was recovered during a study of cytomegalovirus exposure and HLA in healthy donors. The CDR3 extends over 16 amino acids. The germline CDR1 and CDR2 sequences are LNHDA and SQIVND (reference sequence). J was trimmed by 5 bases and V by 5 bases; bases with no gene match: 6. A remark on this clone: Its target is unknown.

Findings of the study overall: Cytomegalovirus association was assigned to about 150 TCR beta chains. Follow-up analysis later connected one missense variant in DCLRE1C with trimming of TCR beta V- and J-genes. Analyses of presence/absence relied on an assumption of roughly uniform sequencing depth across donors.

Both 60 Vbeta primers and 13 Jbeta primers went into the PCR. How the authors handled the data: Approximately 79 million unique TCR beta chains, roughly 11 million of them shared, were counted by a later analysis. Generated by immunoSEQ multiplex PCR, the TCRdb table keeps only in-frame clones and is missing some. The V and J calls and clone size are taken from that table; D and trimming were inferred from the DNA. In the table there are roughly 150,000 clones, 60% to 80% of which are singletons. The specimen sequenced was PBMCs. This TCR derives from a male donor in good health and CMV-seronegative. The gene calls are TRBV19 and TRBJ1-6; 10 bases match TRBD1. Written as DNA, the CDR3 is TGTGCCAGTAGTCCCCGACAGGGGGCGAATAATTCACCCCTCCACTTT. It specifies CASSPRQGANNSPLHF.